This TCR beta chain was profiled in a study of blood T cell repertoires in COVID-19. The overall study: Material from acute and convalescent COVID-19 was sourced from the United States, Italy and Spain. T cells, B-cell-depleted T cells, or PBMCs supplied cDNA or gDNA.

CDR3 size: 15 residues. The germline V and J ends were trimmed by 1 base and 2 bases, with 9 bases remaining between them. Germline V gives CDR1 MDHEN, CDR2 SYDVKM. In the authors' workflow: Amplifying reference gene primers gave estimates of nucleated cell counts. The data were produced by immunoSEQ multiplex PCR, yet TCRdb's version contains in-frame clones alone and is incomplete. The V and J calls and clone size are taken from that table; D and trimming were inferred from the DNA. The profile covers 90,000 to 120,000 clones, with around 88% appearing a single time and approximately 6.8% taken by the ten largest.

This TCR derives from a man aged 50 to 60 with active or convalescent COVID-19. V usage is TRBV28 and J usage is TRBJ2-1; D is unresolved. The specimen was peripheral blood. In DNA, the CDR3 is TGTGCCAGCAGTTTATCTGGCGGAGCCTACAATGAGCAGTTCTTC. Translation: CASSLSGGAYNEQFF.